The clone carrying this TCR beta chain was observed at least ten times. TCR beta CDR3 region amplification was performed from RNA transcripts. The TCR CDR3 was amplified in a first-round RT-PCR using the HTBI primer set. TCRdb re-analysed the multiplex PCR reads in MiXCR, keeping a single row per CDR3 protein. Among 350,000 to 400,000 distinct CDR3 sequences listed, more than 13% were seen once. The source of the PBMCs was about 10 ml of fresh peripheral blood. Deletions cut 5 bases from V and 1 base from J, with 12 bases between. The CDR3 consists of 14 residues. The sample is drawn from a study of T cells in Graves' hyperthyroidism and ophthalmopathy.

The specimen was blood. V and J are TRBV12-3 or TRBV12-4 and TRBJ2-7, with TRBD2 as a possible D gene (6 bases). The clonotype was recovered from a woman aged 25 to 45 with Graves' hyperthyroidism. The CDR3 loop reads CASSAGTLSYEQYF. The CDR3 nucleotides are TGTGCCAGCAGTGCCGGGACTCTTTCCTACGAGCAGTACTTC.